In this sample, the clone carrying this T cell receptor (beta chain) turned up a few times. Profiled with immunoSEQ multiplex PCR; TCRdb holds only in-frame clones, not every one. The sample has roughly 220,000 clones; about nine tenths are singletons. This sample was taken from a study of blood T cell repertoires in COVID-19. The CDR3 has 15 residues. The germline V gene encodes CDR1 SGHDT and CDR2 YYEEEE. Trimming stripped 4 bases from V and 7 bases from J, with 20 bases between. This TCR was sampled from a man younger than 45 who had recovered from COVID-19. The chain employs TRBV5-6 and TRBJ1-2; maybe TRBD1 (5 bases). Sequenced: peripheral blood. CDR3 loop: CASSTAGLVVVGYTF. In DNA, the CDR3 is TGTGCCAGCAGCACCGCAGGGTTGGTGGTAGTTGGCTACACCTTC.